This T cell receptor beta chain emerged from a study of cytomegalovirus exposure and HLA in healthy donors. Whole-study context: The same platform was used for the 100 to 150 validation repertoires and the roughly 730 first-cohort repertoires, a later analysis reported. Study-level results: Most TCR sequences showed up rarely, but some public TCRs showed up in many donors.

On this clone: The antigen remains undetermined.

The approximately 120-subject validation cohort, separate from the roughly 670-subject first cohort, included the donors. The CDR3 runs 13 residues. V was clipped by 4 bases and J by 5 bases, with 14 bases between them. Germline assignment: CDR1 GTSNPN and CDR2 SVGIG (reference sequence). The assay was immunoSEQ multiplex PCR, and TCRdb's table has in-frame clones only and misses some. The table lists some 150,000 clones, 86% of them singletons. The chain couples TRBV30 to TRBJ1-1; no reliable D call. The sequencing input was PBMCs. This receptor was obtained from a man between 18 and 35 years old in good health and CMV-seropositive. The CDR3 region is CAWTAGVGTEAFF. The DNA for the CDR3 is TGTGCCTGGACGGCTGGAGTCGGAACTGAAGCTTTCTTT. Supplemented by reference TRBV30 and TRBJ1-1, the full variable domain reads SQTIHQWPATLVQPVGSPLSLECTVEGTSNPNLYWYRQAAGRGLQLLFYSVGIGQISSEVPQNLSASRPQDRQFILSSKKLLLSDSGFYLCAWTAGVGTEAFFGQGTRLTVV.